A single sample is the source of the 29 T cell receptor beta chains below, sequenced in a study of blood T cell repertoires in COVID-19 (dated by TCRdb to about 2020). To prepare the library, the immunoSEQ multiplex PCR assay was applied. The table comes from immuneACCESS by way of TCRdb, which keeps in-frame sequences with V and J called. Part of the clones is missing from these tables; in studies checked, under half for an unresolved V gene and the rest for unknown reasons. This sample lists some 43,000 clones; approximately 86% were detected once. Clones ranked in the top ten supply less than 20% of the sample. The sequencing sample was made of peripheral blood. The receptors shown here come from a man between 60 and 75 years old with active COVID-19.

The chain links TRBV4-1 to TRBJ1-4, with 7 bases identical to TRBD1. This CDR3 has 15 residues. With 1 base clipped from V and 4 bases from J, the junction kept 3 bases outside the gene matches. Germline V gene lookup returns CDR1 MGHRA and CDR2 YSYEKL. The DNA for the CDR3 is TGCGCCAGCAGCCAAGGGGGACAGATTAATGAAAAACTGTTTTTT. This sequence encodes CASSQGGQINEKLFF.

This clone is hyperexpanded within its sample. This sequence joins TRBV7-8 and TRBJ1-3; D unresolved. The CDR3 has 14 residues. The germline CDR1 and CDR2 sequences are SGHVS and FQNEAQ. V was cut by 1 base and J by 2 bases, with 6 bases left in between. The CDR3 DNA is TGTGCCAGCAGCTTAGACAGTACTGGAAACACCATATATTTT. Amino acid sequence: CASSLDSTGNTIYF.

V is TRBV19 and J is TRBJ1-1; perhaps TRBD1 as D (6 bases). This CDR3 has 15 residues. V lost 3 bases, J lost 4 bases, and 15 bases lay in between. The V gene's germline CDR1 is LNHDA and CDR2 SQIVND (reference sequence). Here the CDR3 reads CASSMVGGRGTEAFF. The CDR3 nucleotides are TGTGCCAGTAGTATGGTGGGGGGGCGCGGCACTGAAGCTTTCTTT.

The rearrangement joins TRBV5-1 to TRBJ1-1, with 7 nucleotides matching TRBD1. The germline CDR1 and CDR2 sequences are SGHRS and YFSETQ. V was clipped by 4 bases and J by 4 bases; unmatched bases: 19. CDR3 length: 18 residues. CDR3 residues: CASSPRSSDRRLGTEAFF. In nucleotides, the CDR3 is TGCGCCAGCAGCCCCCGGTCGTCGGACAGGAGGCTTGGCACTGAAGCTTTCTTT.

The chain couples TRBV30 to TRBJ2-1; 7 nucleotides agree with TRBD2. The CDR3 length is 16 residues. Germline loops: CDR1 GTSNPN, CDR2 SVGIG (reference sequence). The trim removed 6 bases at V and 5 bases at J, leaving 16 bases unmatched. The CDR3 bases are TGTGCCTGTATCAACGGCGGGAGTAGGAGAGACAATGAGCAGTTCTTC. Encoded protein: CACINGGSRRDNEQFF.

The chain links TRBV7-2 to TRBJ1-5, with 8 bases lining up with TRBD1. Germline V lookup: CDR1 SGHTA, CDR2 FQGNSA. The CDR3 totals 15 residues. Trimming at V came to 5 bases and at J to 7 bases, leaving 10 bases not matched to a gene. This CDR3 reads CASSPPGGSGQPQHF. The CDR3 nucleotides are TGTGCCAGCAGCCCGCCAGGGGGCTCGGGACAGCCCCAGCATTTT.

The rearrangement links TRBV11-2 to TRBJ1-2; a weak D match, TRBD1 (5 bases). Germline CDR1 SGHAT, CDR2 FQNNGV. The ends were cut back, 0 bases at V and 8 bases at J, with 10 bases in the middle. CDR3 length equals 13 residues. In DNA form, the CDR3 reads TGTGCCAGCAGCTTAGAAGGGGCGAGAGGCTACACCTTC. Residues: CASSLEGARGYTF.

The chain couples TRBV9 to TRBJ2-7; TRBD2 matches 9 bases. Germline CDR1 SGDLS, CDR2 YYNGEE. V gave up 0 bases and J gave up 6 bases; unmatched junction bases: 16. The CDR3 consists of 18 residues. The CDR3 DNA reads TGTGCCAGCAGCGTAGAGGCTAGCGGGGTCGCCGGGGGGGGCGAGCAGTACTTC. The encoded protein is CASSVEASGVAGGGEQYF.

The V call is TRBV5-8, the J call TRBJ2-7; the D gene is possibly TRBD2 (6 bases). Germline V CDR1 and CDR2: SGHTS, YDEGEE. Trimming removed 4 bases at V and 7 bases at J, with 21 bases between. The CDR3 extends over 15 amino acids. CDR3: CASSRIGTARGEQYF. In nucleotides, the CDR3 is TGTGCCAGCAGCCGCATAGGGACTGCTCGAGGTGAGCAGTACTTC.

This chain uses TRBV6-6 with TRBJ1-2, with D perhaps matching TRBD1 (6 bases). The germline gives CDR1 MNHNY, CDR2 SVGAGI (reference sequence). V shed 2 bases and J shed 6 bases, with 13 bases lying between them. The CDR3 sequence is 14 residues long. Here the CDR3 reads CASSYRQVPDGYTF. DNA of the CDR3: TGTGCCAGCAGTTACCGACAGGTGCCGGATGGCTACACCTTC.

The CDR3 coding sequence is TGTGCCAGCAGCTCACAGGTTCCCGGGGAGCTGTTTTTT. It yields the protein CASSSQVPGELFF. V and J are TRBV7-2 and TRBJ2-2, with D possibly TRBD1 on 5 matching bases. Trimming took off 4 bases at V and 6 bases at J, with 9 bases between the two ends. The CDR3 is 13 residues long. The germline V gene encodes CDR1 SGHTA and CDR2 FQGNSA.

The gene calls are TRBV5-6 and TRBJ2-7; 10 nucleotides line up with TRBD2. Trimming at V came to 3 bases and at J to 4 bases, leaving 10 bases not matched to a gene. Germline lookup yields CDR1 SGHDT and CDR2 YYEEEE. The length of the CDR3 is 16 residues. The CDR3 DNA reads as TGTGCCAGCAGCTCTCTAGCGGGAGAGAAAAGGTACGAGCAGTACTTC. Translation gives CASSSLAGEKRYEQYF.

Here the CDR3 reads CASSEAGQGSNQPQHF. The CDR3 nucleotides are TGTGCCAGCAGTGAAGCTGGACAGGGAAGCAATCAGCCCCAGCATTTT. V gene TRBV6-1 combines with J gene TRBJ1-5; TRBD1 aligns across 8 bases. CDR1 and CDR2 from the germline V gene are MNHNS and SASEGT. The CDR3 has 16 amino acids. V dropped 0 bases and J dropped 1; count of bases not matched to a gene: 2.

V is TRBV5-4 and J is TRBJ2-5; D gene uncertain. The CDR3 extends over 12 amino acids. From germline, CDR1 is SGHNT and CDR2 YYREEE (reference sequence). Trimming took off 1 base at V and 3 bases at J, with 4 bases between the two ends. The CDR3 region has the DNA TGTGCCAGCAGCTTGCGAGAAGAGACCCAGTACTTC. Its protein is CASSLREETQYF. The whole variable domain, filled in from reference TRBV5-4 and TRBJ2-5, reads ETGVTQSPTHLIKTRGQQVTLRCSSQSGHNTVSWYQQALGQGPQFIFQYYREEENGRGNFPPRFSGLQFPNYSSELNVNALELDDSALYLCASSLREETQYFGPGTRLLVL.

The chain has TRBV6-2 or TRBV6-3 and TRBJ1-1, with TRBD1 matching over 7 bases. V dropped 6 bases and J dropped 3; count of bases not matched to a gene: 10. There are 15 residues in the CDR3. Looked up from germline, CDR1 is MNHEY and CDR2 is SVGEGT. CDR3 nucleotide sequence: TGTGCCAGCAGCCACGGGACAGCCTCTGACACTGAAGCTTTCTTT. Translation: CASSHGTASDTEAFF.

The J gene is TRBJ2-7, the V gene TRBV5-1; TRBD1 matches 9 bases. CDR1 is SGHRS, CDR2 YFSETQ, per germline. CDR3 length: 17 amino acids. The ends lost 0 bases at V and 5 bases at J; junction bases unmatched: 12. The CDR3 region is CASSLAQTGGPGDEQYF. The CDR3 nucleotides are TGCGCCAGCAGCTTGGCCCAGACAGGGGGGCCTGGGGACGAGCAGTACTTC.

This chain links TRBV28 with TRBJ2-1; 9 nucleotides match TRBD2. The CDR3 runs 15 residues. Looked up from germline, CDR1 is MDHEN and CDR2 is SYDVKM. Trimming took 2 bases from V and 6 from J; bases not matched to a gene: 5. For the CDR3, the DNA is TGTGCCAGCAGTTTAGGGCTAGCGGGATCCAATGAGCAGTTCTTC. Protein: CASSLGLAGSNEQFF. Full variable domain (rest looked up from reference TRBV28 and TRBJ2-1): DVKVTQSSRYLVKRTGEKVFLECVQDMDHENMFWYRQDPGLGLRLIYFSYDVKMKEKGDIPEGYSVSREKKERFSLILESASTNQTSMYLCASSLGLAGSNEQFFGPGTRLTVL.

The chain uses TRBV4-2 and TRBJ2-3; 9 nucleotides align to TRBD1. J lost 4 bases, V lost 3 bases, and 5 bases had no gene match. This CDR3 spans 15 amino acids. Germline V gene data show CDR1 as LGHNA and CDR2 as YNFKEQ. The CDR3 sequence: CASSHQDRGADTQYF. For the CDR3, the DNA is TGTGCCAGCAGCCATCAGGACAGGGGCGCAGATACGCAGTATTTT.

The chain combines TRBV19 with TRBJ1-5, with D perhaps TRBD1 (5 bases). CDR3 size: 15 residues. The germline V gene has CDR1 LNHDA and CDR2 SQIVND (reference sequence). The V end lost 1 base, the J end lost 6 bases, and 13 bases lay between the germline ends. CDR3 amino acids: CASSIGGAVGQPQHF. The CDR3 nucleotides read TGTGCCAGTAGTATAGGCGGGGCGGTGGGTCAGCCCCAGCATTTT.

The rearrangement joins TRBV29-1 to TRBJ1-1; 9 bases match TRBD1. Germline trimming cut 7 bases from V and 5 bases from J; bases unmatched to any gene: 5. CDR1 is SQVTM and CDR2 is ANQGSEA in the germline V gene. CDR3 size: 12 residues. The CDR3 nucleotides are TGCAGCGCAAGAGACAGGGGGACTGAAGCTTTCTTT. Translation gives CSARDRGTEAFF.

The CDR3 DNA reads TGTGCCAGTAGCTCAGGGGGGACTAGTCACAATGAGCAGTTCTTC. Its protein is CASSSGGTSHNEQFF. V gene TRBV19 combines with J gene TRBJ2-1; a possible D gene is TRBD2 (8 bases). Germline CDR1 is LNHDA and CDR2 is SQIVND (reference sequence). The V gene lost 6 bases and the J gene lost 5 bases, with 17 bases spanning the gap. This CDR3 comprises 15 residues.

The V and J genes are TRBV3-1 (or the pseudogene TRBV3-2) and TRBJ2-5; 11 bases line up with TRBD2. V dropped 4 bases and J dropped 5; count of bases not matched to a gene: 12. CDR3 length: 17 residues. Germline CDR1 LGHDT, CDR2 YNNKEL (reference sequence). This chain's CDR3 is CASSPWHLAGGRETQYF. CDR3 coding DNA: TGTGCCAGCAGCCCCTGGCACCTAGCGGGAGGACGGGAGACCCAGTACTTC.

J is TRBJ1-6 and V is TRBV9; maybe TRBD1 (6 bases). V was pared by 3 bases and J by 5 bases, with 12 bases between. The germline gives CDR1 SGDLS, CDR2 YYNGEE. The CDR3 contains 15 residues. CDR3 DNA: TGTGCCAGCAGCGGATTAGGACAGAATAATTCACCCCTCCACTTT. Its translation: CASSGLGQNNSPLHF.

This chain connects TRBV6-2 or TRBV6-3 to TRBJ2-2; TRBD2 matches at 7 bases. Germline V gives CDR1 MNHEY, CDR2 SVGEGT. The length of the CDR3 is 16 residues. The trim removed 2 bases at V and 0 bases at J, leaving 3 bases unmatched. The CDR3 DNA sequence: TGTGCCAGCAGTTACGCTGGGGGGGCGAACACCGGGGAGCTGTTTTTT. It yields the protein CASSYAGGANTGELFF.

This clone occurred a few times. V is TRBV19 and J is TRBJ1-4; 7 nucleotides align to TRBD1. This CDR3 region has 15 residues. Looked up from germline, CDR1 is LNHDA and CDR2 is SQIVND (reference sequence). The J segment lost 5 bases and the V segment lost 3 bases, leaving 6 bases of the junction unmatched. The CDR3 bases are TGTGCCAGTAGTATCCAGGGGGTCGAGAATGAAAAACTGTTTTTT. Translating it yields CASSIQGVENEKLFF.

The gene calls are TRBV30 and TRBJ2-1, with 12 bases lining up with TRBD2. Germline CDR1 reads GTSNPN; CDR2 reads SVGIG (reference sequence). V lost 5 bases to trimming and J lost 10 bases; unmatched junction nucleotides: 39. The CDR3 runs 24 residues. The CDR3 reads CAWPSSFGRRDPRTSGNGQGEQFF. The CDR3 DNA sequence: TGTGCCTGGCCGTCCTCGTTTGGACGCCGGGACCCTCGGACTAGCGGGAATGGGCAGGGGGAGCAGTTCTTC.

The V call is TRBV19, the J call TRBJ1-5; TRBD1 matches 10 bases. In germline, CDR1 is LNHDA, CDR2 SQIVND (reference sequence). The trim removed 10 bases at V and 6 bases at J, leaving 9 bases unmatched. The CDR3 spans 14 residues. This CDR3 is CATSDRGRFQPQHF. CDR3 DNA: TGTGCCACCTCCGACAGGGGGCGGTTTCAGCCCCAGCATTTT.

CDR3 coding DNA: TGTGCCAGCAGCCAAACTCTAGCGGGGGGGCGGAGAAACATTCAGTACTTC. Amino acid sequence: CASSQTLAGGRRNIQYF. This rearrangement joins TRBV14 to TRBJ2-4, with 12 bases that match TRBD2. CDR3 length: 17 residues. In germline, CDR1 is SGHDN, CDR2 FVKESK. V was clipped by 2 bases and J by 6 bases; unmatched bases: 8.

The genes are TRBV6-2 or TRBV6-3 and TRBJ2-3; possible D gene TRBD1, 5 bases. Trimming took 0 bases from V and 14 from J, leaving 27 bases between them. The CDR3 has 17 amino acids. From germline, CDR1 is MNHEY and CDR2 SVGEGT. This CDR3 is CASSYSAVGRVWGGVYF. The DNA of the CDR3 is TGTGCCAGCAGTTACTCTGCGGTGGGCAGGGTTTGGGGTGGTGTGTATTTT.